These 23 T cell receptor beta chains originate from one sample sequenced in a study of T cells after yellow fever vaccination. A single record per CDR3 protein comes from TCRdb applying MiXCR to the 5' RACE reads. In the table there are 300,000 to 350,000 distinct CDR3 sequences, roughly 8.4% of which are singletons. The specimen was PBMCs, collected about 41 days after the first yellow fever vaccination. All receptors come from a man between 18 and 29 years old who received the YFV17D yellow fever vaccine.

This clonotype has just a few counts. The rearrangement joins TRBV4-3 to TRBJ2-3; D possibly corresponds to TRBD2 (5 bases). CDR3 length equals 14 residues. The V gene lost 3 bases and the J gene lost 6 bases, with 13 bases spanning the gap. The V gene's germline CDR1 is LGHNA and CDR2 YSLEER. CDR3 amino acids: CASSQPGSGDTQYF. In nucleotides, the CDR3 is TGCGCCAGCAGCCAGCCCGGGTCGGGGGATACGCAGTATTTT.

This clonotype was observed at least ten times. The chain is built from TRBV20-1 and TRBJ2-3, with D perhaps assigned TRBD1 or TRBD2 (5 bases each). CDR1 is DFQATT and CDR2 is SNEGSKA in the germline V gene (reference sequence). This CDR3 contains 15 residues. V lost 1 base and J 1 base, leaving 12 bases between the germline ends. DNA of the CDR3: TGCAGTGCTAGAGTGTCTGGGGGTGGCACAGATACGCAGTATTTT. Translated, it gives CSARVSGGGTDTQYF.

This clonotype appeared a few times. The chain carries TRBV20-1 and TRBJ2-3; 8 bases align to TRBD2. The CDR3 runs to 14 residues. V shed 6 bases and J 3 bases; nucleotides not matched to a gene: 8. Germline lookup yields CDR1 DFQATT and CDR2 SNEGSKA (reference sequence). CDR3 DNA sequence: TGCAGTGCCCCACCGGGAGGGGAGACAGATACGCAGTATTTT. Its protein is CSAPPGGETDTQYF.

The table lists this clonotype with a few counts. CDR3: CAISESGGTSGGVHNEQFF. The DNA for the CDR3 is TGTGCCATCAGTGAGTCGGGGGGGACTAGCGGGGGAGTCCACAATGAGCAGTTCTTC. V and J are TRBV10-3 and TRBJ2-1; 14 bases fit TRBD2. With 0 bases clipped from V and 5 bases from J, the junction kept 9 bases outside the gene matches. The V gene's germline CDR1 is ENHRY and CDR2 SYGVKD. The CDR3 spans 19 residues.

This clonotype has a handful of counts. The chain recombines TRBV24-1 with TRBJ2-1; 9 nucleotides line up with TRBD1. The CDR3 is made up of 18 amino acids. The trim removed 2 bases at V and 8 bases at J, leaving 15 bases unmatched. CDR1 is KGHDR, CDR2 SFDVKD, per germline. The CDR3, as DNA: TGTGCCACCAGTGATTCACAAAGCGGGGTACAGGGGGCTTATGAGCAGTTCTTC. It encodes CATSDSQSGVQGAYEQFF.

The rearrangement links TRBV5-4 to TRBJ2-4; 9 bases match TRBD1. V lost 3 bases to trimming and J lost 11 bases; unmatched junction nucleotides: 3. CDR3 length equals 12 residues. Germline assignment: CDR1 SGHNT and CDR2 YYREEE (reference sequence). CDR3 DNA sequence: TGTGCCAGCAGCTCGGGACAGGGCCTTCAGTACTTC. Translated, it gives CASSSGQGLQYF.

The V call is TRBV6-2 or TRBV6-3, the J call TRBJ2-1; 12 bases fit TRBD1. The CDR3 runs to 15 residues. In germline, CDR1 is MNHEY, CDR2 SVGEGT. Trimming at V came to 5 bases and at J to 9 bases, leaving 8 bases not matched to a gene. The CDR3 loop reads CASSPPGQGAIEQFF. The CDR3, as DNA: TGTGCCAGCAGTCCGCCGGGACAGGGGGCGATTGAGCAGTTCTTC.

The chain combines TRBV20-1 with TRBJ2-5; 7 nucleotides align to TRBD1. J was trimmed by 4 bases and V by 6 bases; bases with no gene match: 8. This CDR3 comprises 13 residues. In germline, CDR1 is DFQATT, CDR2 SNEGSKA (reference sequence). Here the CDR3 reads CSARQGSRETQYF. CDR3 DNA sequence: TGCAGTGCCCGACAGGGATCAAGAGAGACCCAGTACTTC.

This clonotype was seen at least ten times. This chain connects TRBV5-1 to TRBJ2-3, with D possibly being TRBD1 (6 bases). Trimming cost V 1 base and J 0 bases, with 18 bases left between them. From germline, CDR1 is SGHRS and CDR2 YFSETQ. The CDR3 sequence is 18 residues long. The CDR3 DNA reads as TGCGCCAGCAGCTTGTTCGGTCCTCACAGGGCTAGCACAGATACGCAGTATTTT. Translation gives CASSLFGPHRASTDTQYF.

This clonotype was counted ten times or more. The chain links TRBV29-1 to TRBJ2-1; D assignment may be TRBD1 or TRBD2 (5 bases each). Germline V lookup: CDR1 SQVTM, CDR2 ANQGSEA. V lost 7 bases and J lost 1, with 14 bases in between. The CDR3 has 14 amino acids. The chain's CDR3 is CSGTGTPSYNEQFF. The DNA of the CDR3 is TGCAGCGGAACCGGGACCCCGTCCTACAATGAGCAGTTCTTC.

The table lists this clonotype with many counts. CDR3 loop: CASSPLGGRELGNTIYF. CDR3 bases: TGTGCCAGCAGCCCCCTCGGTGGGCGGGAGCTTGGAAACACCATATATTTT. The gene calls are TRBV11-2 and TRBJ1-3, with D unresolved. Looked up from germline, CDR1 is SGHAT and CDR2 is FQNNGV. The CDR3 sequence is 17 residues long. V was shortened by 5 bases and J by 3 bases, with 20 bases between the two germline ends.

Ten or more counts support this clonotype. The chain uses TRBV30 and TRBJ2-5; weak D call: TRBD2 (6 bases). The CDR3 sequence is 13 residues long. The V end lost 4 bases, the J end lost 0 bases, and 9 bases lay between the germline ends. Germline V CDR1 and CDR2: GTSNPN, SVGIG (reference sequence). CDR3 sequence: CAWTGGDQETQYF. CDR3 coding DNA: TGTGCCTGGACGGGCGGGGACCAAGAGACCCAGTACTTC.

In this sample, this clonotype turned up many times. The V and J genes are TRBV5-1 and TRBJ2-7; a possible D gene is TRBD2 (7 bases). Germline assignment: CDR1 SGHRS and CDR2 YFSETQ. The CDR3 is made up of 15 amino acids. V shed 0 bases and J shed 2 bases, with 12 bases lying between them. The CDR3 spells CASSLDGGGPYEQYF. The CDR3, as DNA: TGCGCCAGCAGCTTGGATGGCGGGGGCCCCTACGAGCAGTACTTC. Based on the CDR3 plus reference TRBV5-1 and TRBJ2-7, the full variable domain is KAGVTQTPRYLIKTRGQQVTLSCSPISGHRSVSWYQQTPGQGLQFLFEYFSETQRNKGNFPGRFSGRQFSNSRSEMNVSTLELGDSALYLCASSLDGGGPYEQYFGPGTRLTVT.

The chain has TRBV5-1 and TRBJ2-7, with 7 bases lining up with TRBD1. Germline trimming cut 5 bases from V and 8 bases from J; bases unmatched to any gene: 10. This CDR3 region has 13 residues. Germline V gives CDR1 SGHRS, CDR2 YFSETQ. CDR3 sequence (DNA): TGCGCCAGCAGAAAAGGGGGCGATCCTAAGCAGTACTTC. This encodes CASRKGGDPKQYF.

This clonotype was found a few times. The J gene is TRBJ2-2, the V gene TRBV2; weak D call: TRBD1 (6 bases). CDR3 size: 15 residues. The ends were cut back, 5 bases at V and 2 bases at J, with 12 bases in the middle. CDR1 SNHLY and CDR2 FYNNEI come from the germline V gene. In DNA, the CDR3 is TGTGCCAGCAGTTCGGGACACGTAAACACCGGGGAGCTGTTTTTT. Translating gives CASSSGHVNTGELFF.

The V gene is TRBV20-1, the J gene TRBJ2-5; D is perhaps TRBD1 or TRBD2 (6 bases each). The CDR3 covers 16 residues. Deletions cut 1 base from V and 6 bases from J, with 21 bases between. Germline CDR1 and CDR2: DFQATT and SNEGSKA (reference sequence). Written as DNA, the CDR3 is TGCAGTGCTAGAGGGGAGGAATGGGGGGCAAAGAAGACCCAGTACTTC. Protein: CSARGEEWGAKKTQYF.

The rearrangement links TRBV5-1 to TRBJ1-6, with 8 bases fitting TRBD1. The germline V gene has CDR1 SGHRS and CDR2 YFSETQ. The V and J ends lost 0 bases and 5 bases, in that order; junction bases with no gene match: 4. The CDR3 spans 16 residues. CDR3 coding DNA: TGCGCCAGCAGCTTGGGGAACAGGGGGGATAATTCACCCCTCCACTTT. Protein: CASSLGNRGDNSPLHF.

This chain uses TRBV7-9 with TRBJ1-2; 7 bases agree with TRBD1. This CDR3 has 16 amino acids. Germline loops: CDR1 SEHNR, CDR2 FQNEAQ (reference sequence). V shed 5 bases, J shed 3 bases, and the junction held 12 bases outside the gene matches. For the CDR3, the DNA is TGTGCCAGCAGCGTCGGTTGGGGACAGAGCTACTATGGCTACACCTTC. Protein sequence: CASSVGWGQSYYGYTF.

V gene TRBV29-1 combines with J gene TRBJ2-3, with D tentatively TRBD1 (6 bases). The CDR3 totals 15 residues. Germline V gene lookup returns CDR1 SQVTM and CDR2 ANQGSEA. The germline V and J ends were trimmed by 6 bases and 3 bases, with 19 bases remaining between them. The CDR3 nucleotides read TGCAGCGTCCCTCTTGAGGACAGTTGGACAGATACGCAGTATTTT. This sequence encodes CSVPLEDSWTDTQYF.

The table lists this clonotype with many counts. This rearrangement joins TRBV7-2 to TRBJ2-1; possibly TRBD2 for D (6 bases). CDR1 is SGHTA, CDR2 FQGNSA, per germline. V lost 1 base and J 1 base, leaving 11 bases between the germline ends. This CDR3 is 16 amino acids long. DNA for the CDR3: TGTGCCAGCAGCTTAGTCGCGGGGTCATCCTACAATGAGCAGTTCTTC. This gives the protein CASSLVAGSSYNEQFF.

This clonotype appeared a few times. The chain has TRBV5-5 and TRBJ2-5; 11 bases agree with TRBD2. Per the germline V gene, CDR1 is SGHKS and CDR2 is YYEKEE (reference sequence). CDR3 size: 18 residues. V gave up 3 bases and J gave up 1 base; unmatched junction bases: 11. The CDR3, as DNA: TGTGCCAGCAGCTCCGGACTAGCGGGCGCTACCCTCCAAGAGACCCAGTACTTC. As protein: CASSSGLAGATLQETQYF.

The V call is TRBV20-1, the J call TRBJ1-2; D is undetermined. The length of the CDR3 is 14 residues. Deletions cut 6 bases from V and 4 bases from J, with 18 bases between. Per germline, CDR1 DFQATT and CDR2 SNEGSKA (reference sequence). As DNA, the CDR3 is TGCAGTGCCATAATTGGAGGAGAGTCCTATGGCTACACCTTC. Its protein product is CSAIIGGESYGYTF.

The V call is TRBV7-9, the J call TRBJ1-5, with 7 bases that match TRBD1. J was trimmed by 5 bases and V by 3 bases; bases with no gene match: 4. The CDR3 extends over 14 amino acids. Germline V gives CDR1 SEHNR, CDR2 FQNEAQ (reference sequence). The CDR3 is CASSLGQTDQPQHF. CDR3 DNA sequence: TGTGCCAGCAGCTTGGGACAGACAGATCAGCCCCAGCATTTT.